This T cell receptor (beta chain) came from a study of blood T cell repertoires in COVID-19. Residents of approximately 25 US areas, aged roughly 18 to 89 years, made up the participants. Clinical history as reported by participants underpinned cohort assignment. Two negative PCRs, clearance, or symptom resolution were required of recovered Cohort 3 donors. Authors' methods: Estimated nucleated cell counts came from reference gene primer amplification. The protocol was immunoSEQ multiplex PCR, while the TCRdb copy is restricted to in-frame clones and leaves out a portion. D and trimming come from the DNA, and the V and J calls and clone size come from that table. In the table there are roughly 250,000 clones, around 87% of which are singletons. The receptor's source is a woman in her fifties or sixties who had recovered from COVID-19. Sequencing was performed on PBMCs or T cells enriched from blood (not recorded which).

CDR3 sequence reads: CASSLLADTGELFF. CDR3 in DNA: TGTGCCAGCAGCTTGTTGGCGGACACCGGGGAGCTGTTTTTT. V and J are TRBV5-5 and TRBJ2-2; no reliable D call. The V and J ends lost 1 base and 3 bases respectively, with 7 bases between them. The length of the CDR3 is 14 residues. Looked up from germline, CDR1 is SGHKS and CDR2 is YYEKEE (reference sequence).